Listed below are T cell receptor beta chains from one sample, sequenced in a study of blood T cell repertoires in COVID-19. The protocol was immunoSEQ multiplex PCR, while the TCRdb copy is restricted to in-frame clones and leaves out a portion. Of around 400,000 clones in the sample, about 89% were seen once. The sequenced material came from PBMCs or T cells enriched from blood (not recorded which). Receptor source: a middle-aged woman who had been exposed to COVID-19. The CDR3 runs from the conserved cysteine through the conserved F or W. The order of the fields is V gene, J gene, clone size, D gene, CDR3 protein, CDR3 DNA. The D gene is left open where the match is weak. Only part of the rows carry a size: once, few, many, or a class if the clone is expanded.

v_call: TRBV7-3; j_call: TRBJ1-1; clone_size: NA; d_call: NA; cdr3_aa: CASSPRGGLTEAFF; cdr3_nt: TGTGCCAGCAGCCCTCGAGGGGGTTTGACTGAAGCTTTCTTT
v_call: TRBV12-5; j_call: TRBJ2-2; clone_size: NA; d_call: NA; cdr3_aa: CASGEDRNTGELFF; cdr3_nt: TGTGCTAGTGGCGAGGACAGAAACACCGGGGAGCTGTTTTTT
v_call: TRBV3-1/TRBV3-2; j_call: TRBJ1-2; clone_size: NA; d_call: NA; cdr3_aa: CASSPRDTRNYGYTF; cdr3_nt: TGTGCCAGCAGCCCTCGGGACACCCGAAACTATGGCTACACCTTC
v_call: TRBV11-1; j_call: TRBJ1-1; clone_size: NA; d_call: NA; cdr3_aa: CASSPRLRMNTEAFF; cdr3_nt: TGTGCCAGCAGCCCAAGGTTGAGGATGAACACTGAAGCTTTCTTT
v_call: TRBV19; j_call: TRBJ1-2; clone_size: NA; d_call: NA; cdr3_aa: CASKAQGFNVPYGYTF; cdr3_nt: TGTGCCAGTAAGGCGCAGGGGTTCAACGTCCCGTATGGCTACACCTTC
v_call: TRBV11-3; j_call: TRBJ1-3; clone_size: NA; d_call: TRBD1; cdr3_aa: CASSLGQGVGSSGNTIYF; cdr3_nt: TGTGCCAGCAGCTTAGGGCAGGGGGTGGGGAGCTCTGGAAACACCATATATTTT
v_call: TRBV19; j_call: TRBJ2-2; clone_size: NA; d_call: NA; cdr3_aa: CASSTTPTSTGELFF; cdr3_nt: TGTGCCAGTAGTACGACCCCGACTTCCACCGGGGAGCTGTTTTTT
v_call: TRBV6-4; j_call: TRBJ1-2; clone_size: NA; d_call: NA; cdr3_aa: CASSKNGLLTYGYTF; cdr3_nt: TGTGCCAGCAGTAAAAACGGACTTTTAACGTATGGCTACACCTTC
v_call: TRBV2; j_call: TRBJ1-1; clone_size: NA; d_call: TRBD1; cdr3_aa: CASTENRGGTEAFF; cdr3_nt: TGTGCCAGCACAGAGAACAGGGGCGGAACTGAAGCTTTCTTT
v_call: TRBV6-6; j_call: TRBJ1-3; clone_size: NA; d_call: NA; cdr3_aa: CASSYRQGGGNTIYF; cdr3_nt: TGTGCCAGCAGTTACAGGCAGGGAGGTGGAAACACCATATATTTT
v_call: TRBV7-3; j_call: TRBJ2-3; clone_size: NA; d_call: TRBD2; cdr3_aa: CASSLTSGSTDTQYF; cdr3_nt: TGTGCCAGCAGCTTGACTAGCGGGAGCACAGATACGCAGTATTTT
v_call: TRBV15; j_call: TRBJ1-1; clone_size: few; d_call: NA; cdr3_aa: CATSQLRRNTEAFF; cdr3_nt: TGTGCCACCAGCCAACTACGAAGGAACACTGAAGCTTTCTTT
v_call: TRBV7-9; j_call: TRBJ2-5; clone_size: NA; d_call: TRBD1; cdr3_aa: CASSPETGIVETQYF; cdr3_nt: TGTGCCAGCAGCCCAGAGACAGGGATCGTGGAGACCCAGTACTTC
v_call: TRBV7-9; j_call: TRBJ1-6; clone_size: NA; d_call: NA; cdr3_aa: CASSLAGGNSPLHF; cdr3_nt: TGTGCCAGCAGCTTAGCCGGGGGGAACTCACCCCTCCACTTT
v_call: TRBV10-3; j_call: TRBJ2-7; clone_size: once; d_call: NA; cdr3_aa: CATWERSSYEQYF; cdr3_nt: TGTGCCACCTGGGAGAGGAGCTCCTACGAGCAGTACTTC
v_call: TRBV4-2; j_call: TRBJ2-7; clone_size: NA; d_call: NA; cdr3_aa: CASSQDLEGGRSSYEQYF; cdr3_nt: TGTGCCAGCAGCCAAGATTTGGAGGGAGGCAGGAGCTCCTACGAGCAGTACTTC
v_call: TRBV4-1; j_call: TRBJ2-7; clone_size: NA; d_call: NA; cdr3_aa: CASSLSRGASFYEQYF; cdr3_nt: TGCGCCAGCAGCCTTTCCCGGGGGGCTTCCTTCTACGAGCAGTACTTC
v_call: TRBV29-1; j_call: TRBJ1-3; clone_size: NA; d_call: NA; cdr3_aa: CSVRDSGNTIYF; cdr3_nt: TGCAGCGTGCGGGACTCTGGAAACACCATATATTTT
v_call: TRBV10-3; j_call: TRBJ1-2; clone_size: NA; d_call: TRBD1; cdr3_aa: CAITQGINYGYTF; cdr3_nt: TGTGCCATTACACAGGGGATTAACTATGGCTACACCTTC
v_call: TRBV5-6; j_call: TRBJ2-5; clone_size: NA; d_call: TRBD2; cdr3_aa: CASSPAGTSGTQTQYF; cdr3_nt: TGTGCCAGCAGCCCCGCCGGGACTAGCGGGACGCAGACCCAGTACTTC
v_call: TRBV27; j_call: TRBJ2-1; clone_size: NA; d_call: TRBD2; cdr3_aa: CASSSTSGSLQFF; cdr3_nt: TGTGCCAGCAGTTCAACTAGCGGGAGTTTACAGTTCTTC
v_call: TRBV6-2/TRBV6-3; j_call: TRBJ1-5; clone_size: NA; d_call: NA; cdr3_aa: CASSFDRPDQPQHF; cdr3_nt: TGTGCCAGCAGTTTTGACAGGCCCGATCAGCCCCAGCATTTT
v_call: TRBV2; j_call: TRBJ1-1; clone_size: NA; d_call: NA; cdr3_aa: CASSEARLAAYF; cdr3_nt: TGTGCCAGCAGTGAAGCGCGGCTGGCAGCCTACTTT
v_call: TRBV19; j_call: TRBJ1-2; clone_size: NA; d_call: NA; cdr3_aa: CASSTRGAAGYGYTF; cdr3_nt: TGTGCCAGTAGCACCCGGGGGGCCGCCGGGTATGGCTACACCTTC
v_call: TRBV24-1; j_call: TRBJ2-2; clone_size: once; d_call: NA; cdr3_aa: CATSDRANTGELFF; cdr3_nt: TGTGCCACCAGTGACAGGGCGAACACCGGGGAGCTGTTTTTT
v_call: TRBV11-3; j_call: TRBJ1-3; clone_size: NA; d_call: NA; cdr3_aa: CASSLAGSRNTIYF; cdr3_nt: TGTGCCAGCAGCTTAGCAGGCAGCCGAAACACCATATATTTT
v_call: TRBV7-6; j_call: TRBJ1-1; clone_size: NA; d_call: NA; cdr3_aa: CASSLLYTGNTEAFF; cdr3_nt: TGTGCCAGCAGCTTATTGTATACAGGGAACACTGAAGCTTTCTTT
v_call: TRBV30; j_call: TRBJ1-3; clone_size: few; d_call: NA; cdr3_aa: CAWSVPRSSGNTIYF; cdr3_nt: TGTGCCTGGAGTGTTCCCCGGAGCTCTGGAAACACCATATATTTT
v_call: TRBV29-1; j_call: TRBJ2-3; clone_size: NA; d_call: NA; cdr3_aa: CSVSAGARGTDTQYF; cdr3_nt: TGCAGCGTGAGTGCTGGGGCACGCGGAACAGATACGCAGTATTTT
v_call: TRBV19; j_call: TRBJ2-2; clone_size: NA; d_call: TRBD2; cdr3_aa: CASNFGRRSGELFF; cdr3_nt: TGTGCCAGTAATTTCGGGAGGAGGAGCGGGGAGCTGTTTTTT
v_call: TRBV30; j_call: TRBJ1-2; clone_size: NA; d_call: NA; cdr3_aa: CAWRMGGGPHGYTF; cdr3_nt: TGTGCCTGGAGGATGGGTGGGGGCCCCCATGGCTACACCTTC
v_call: TRBV6-5; j_call: TRBJ1-2; clone_size: NA; d_call: NA; cdr3_aa: CASRPPGKSYTF; cdr3_nt: TGTGCCAGCAGACCTCCGGGAAAGAGCTACACCTTC
v_call: TRBV4-3; j_call: TRBJ2-7; clone_size: NA; d_call: NA; cdr3_aa: CASSPLTGYEQYF; cdr3_nt: TGCGCCAGCAGCCCTCTAACGGGATACGAGCAGTACTTC
v_call: TRBV10-2; j_call: TRBJ1-2; clone_size: NA; d_call: NA; cdr3_aa: CASSFDRTTYGYTF; cdr3_nt: TGCGCCAGCAGCTTCGACAGGACCACTTATGGCTACACCTTC
v_call: TRBV18; j_call: TRBJ1-6; clone_size: few; d_call: TRBD1; cdr3_aa: CASHGQGGNSPLHF; cdr3_nt: TGTGCCAGCCACGGACAGGGCGGAAATTCACCCCTCCACTTT
v_call: TRBV3-1/TRBV3-2; j_call: TRBJ2-2; clone_size: NA; d_call: NA; cdr3_aa: CASTGTRGSTGELFF; cdr3_nt: TGTGCCAGCACCGGGACCAGGGGATCCACCGGGGAGCTGTTTTTT
v_call: TRBV11-2; j_call: TRBJ2-1; clone_size: once; d_call: TRBD2; cdr3_aa: CASSTSGGNYNEQFF; cdr3_nt: TGTGCCAGCAGCACGAGCGGGGGGAACTACAATGAGCAGTTCTTC
v_call: TRBV2; j_call: TRBJ1-5; clone_size: NA; d_call: NA; cdr3_aa: CASHALAGQPQHF; cdr3_nt: TGTGCCAGCCACGCCCTGGCGGGGCAGCCCCAGCATTTT
v_call: TRBV19; j_call: TRBJ2-3; clone_size: NA; d_call: NA; cdr3_aa: CASSMSRSTDTQYF; cdr3_nt: TGTGCCAGTAGTATGAGCCGATCCACAGATACGCAGTATTTT
v_call: TRBV28; j_call: TRBJ1-1; clone_size: NA; d_call: NA; cdr3_aa: CASSLANTEAFF; cdr3_nt: TGTGCCAGCAGTTTGGCGAACACTGAAGCTTTCTTT
v_call: TRBV30; j_call: TRBJ1-6; clone_size: once; d_call: TRBD1; cdr3_aa: CAWSVRGQGGSPLHF; cdr3_nt: TGTGCCTGGAGTGTACGGGGACAGGGAGGATCACCCCTCCACTTT
v_call: TRBV9; j_call: TRBJ1-1; clone_size: NA; d_call: NA; cdr3_aa: CASSFGTFNTEAFF; cdr3_nt: TGTGCCAGCAGCTTCGGGACATTTAACACTGAAGCTTTCTTT
v_call: TRBV18; j_call: TRBJ1-4; clone_size: NA; d_call: NA; cdr3_aa: CASSPQTGNEKLFF; cdr3_nt: TGTGCCAGCTCACCACAGACAGGCAATGAAAAACTGTTTTTT
v_call: TRBV28; j_call: TRBJ2-3; clone_size: NA; d_call: TRBD2; cdr3_aa: CASSLLTLASGKTDTQYF; cdr3_nt: TGTGCCAGCAGTTTATTAACCCTGGCTAGCGGGAAGACAGATACGCAGTATTTT
v_call: TRBV19; j_call: TRBJ2-5; clone_size: NA; d_call: TRBD1; cdr3_aa: CASSSDRGWGETQYF; cdr3_nt: TGTGCCAGTAGCTCCGACAGGGGGTGGGGAGAGACCCAGTACTTC
v_call: TRBV20-1; j_call: TRBJ1-2; clone_size: NA; d_call: NA; cdr3_aa: CSAKQGYGYTF; cdr3_nt: TGCAGTGCTAAACAGGGATATGGCTACACCTTC
v_call: TRBV27; j_call: TRBJ1-4; clone_size: once; d_call: NA; cdr3_aa: CASSPYTNEKLFF; cdr3_nt: TGTGCCAGCAGTCCTTATACTAATGAAAAACTGTTTTTT
v_call: TRBV27; j_call: TRBJ1-2; clone_size: NA; d_call: TRBD1; cdr3_aa: CASSRGTGANTF; cdr3_nt: TGTGCCAGCAGCCGCGGGACAGGGGCCAACACCTTC
v_call: TRBV28; j_call: TRBJ1-4; clone_size: once; d_call: NA; cdr3_aa: CASGGGPSTNEKLFF; cdr3_nt: TGTGCCAGCGGGGGCGGACCATCAACTAATGAAAAACTGTTTTTT
v_call: TRBV12-5; j_call: TRBJ2-5; clone_size: NA; d_call: NA; cdr3_aa: CASGFEETQYF; cdr3_nt: TGTGCTAGTGGTTTTGAGGAGACCCAGTACTTC
v_call: TRBV6-5; j_call: TRBJ1-1; clone_size: NA; d_call: TRBD1; cdr3_aa: CASTLDRGPNTEAFF; cdr3_nt: TGTGCCAGCACCTTGGACAGGGGACCGAACACTGAAGCTTTCTTT
v_call: TRBV7-2; j_call: TRBJ2-7; clone_size: few; d_call: NA; cdr3_aa: CASSSTPGFYEQYF; cdr3_nt: TGTGCCAGCAGCTCAACCCCCGGTTTCTACGAGCAGTACTTC
v_call: TRBV5-1; j_call: TRBJ2-1; clone_size: NA; d_call: TRBD2; cdr3_aa: CASSLAGTSGVNEQFF; cdr3_nt: TGCGCCAGCAGCTTGGCGGGGACTAGCGGGGTCAATGAGCAGTTCTTC
v_call: TRBV2; j_call: TRBJ1-6; clone_size: NA; d_call: TRBD1; cdr3_aa: CASRAGGQLRGIGPF; cdr3_nt: TGTGCCAGCAGAGCTGGGGGACAGTTGAGAGGTATTGGTCCCTTT
v_call: TRBV2; j_call: TRBJ1-1; clone_size: NA; d_call: NA; cdr3_aa: CASRQHTEAFF; cdr3_nt: TGTGCCAGCAGACAGCACACTGAAGCTTTCTTT